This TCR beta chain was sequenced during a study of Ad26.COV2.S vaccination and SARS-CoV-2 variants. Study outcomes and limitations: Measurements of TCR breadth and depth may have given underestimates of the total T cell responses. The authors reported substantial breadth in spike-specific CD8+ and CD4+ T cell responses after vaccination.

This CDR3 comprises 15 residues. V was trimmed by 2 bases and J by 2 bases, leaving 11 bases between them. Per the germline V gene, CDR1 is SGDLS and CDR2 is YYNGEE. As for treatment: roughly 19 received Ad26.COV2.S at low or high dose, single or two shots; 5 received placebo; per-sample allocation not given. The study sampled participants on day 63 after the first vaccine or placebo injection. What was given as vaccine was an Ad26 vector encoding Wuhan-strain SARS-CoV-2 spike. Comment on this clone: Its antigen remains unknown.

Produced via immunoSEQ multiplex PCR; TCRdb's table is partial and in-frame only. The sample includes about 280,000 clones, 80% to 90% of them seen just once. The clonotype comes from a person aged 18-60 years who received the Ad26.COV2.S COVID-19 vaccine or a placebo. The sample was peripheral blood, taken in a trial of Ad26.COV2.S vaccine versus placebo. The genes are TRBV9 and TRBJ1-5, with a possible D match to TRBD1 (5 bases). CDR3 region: CASSVGWGGNQPQHF. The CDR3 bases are TGTGCCAGCAGCGTTGGTTGGGGGGGCAATCAGCCCCAGCATTTT.